A single sample gave rise to the 8 T cell receptor beta chains below, sequenced in a study of cytomegalovirus exposure and HLA in healthy donors. It was with 60 Vbeta and 13 Jbeta primers that the PCR ran. Assay: immunoSEQ multiplex PCR; the TCRdb copy retains only in-frame clones and omits some. Of 110,000 to 150,000 clones detected, around 10% appear once; the ten largest clones hold 1.5% to 2%. Input material: PBMCs. These receptors were obtained from a male donor in good health and CMV-seronegative.

As DNA, the CDR3 is TGTGCCAGCAGTTTTGTCGGCGGCAGTAACTACGAGCAGTACTTC. Translating gives CASSFVGGSNYEQYF. This chain connects TRBV27 to TRBJ2-5; D gene uncertain. The J call may be faulty, since TRBJ2-7 better matches the DNA end. The CDR3 runs to 15 residues. Germline loops: CDR1 MNHEY, CDR2 SMNVEV (reference sequence).

The genes are TRBV5-4 and TRBJ2-2; possible D gene TRBD2, 5 bases. Trimming left V 1 base short and J 2 bases short, with 12 bases between. Germline CDR1 SGHNT, CDR2 YYREEE (reference sequence). The CDR3 has 16 residues. In nucleotides, the CDR3 is TGTGCCAGCAGCTTGTTGCGGGTTGGCAACACCGGGGAGCTGTTTTTT. As protein: CASSLLRVGNTGELFF.

The chain employs TRBV29-1 and TRBJ1-2; D might be TRBD1 (5 bases). The ends were cut back, 7 bases at V and 6 bases at J, with 12 bases in the middle. The CDR3 loop spans 11 amino acids. Germline lookup yields CDR1 SQVTM and CDR2 ANQGSEA. Here the CDR3 reads CSGREGDGYTF. For the CDR3, the DNA is TGCAGCGGCAGGGAGGGCGATGGCTACACCTTC.

Only a few counts were recorded for this clone. The gene calls are TRBV27 and TRBJ2-7; 10 bases agree with TRBD1. The CDR3 is 15 residues long. Per germline, CDR1 MNHEY and CDR2 SMNVEV (reference sequence). J gave up 4 bases and V 2 bases, and 5 bases lay outside the gene matches. CDR3: CASSLVDRGEYEQYF. CDR3 nucleotides: TGTGCCAGCAGTTTAGTGGACAGGGGGGAATACGAGCAGTACTTC.

This clone was counted between two and nine times. The chain is built from TRBV27 and TRBJ2-7; 7 bases agree with TRBD1. This CDR3 has 14 residues. Germline V gene data show CDR1 as MNHEY and CDR2 as SMNVEV (reference sequence). The V segment lost 2 bases and the J segment 4 bases; nucleotides outside the gene matches: 5. The CDR3 loop is CASSLTGEYYEQYF. Here the CDR3 DNA reads TGTGCCAGCAGTTTAACAGGGGAATATTACGAGCAGTACTTC.

This clone was detected only a few times. The rearrangement joins TRBV7-9 to TRBJ2-5, with a weak D call TRBD2 (6 bases). The length of the CDR3 is 13 residues. Germline lookup yields CDR1 SEHNR and CDR2 FQNEAQ (reference sequence). V dropped 3 bases and J dropped 5 bases, with 10 bases sitting between them. This chain's CDR3 is CASSFGGRETQYF. CDR3 coding DNA: TGTGCCAGCAGCTTTGGGGGGAGGGAGACCCAGTACTTC.

V gene TRBV7-8 combines with J gene TRBJ2-3; 8 bases agree with TRBD1. This CDR3 region has 15 residues. CDR1 and CDR2 (germline): SGHVS, FQNEAQ. Unmatched junction bases numbered 12, after V lost 6 bases and J lost 7 bases. This CDR3 reads CASRQEDRAGNTQYF. The CDR3 bases are TGTGCCAGCAGGCAGGAGGACAGGGCGGGGAATACGCAGTATTTT.

This rearrangement joins TRBV29-1 to TRBJ2-7; 7 nucleotides line up with TRBD2. Germline V lookup: CDR1 SQVTM, CDR2 ANQGSEA. This CDR3 region has 13 residues. The V and J ends lost 5 bases and 3 bases, in that order; junction bases with no gene match: 7. The CDR3 loop reads CSVIAGQGYEQYF. The DNA for the CDR3 is TGCAGCGTTATAGCGGGCCAGGGCTACGAGCAGTACTTC.